The present TCR beta chain was sequenced within a study of CD8+ T cells in alopecia areata. Study details: People stayed on tofacitinib for 6 to 18 months, then stopped the drug for 6 months.

This CDR3 has 15 amino acids. Germline CDR1 is SGHRS and CDR2 is YFSETQ. The V end lost 3 bases, the J end lost 6 bases, and 19 bases lay between the germline ends. Treatment described: oral pan-JAK inhibitor, 5-10 mg twice daily. Lesional scalp tissue (obtained by punch biopsy) and peripheral blood were collected from alopecia areata patients. The sequencing template was cDNA reverse transcribed from extracted RNA. Produced via immunoSEQ multiplex PCR; TCRdb's table is partial and in-frame only. The table includes approximately 170,000 clones, roughly three fifths detected once. Turning to this clone: The antigen remains unidentified.

Findings of the study overall: Scalp clonality and expanded CD8+ clones among the top 100 were significantly decreased by tofacitinib. One nonresponder makes the tie between baseline CD8+ expansion and response uncertain.

This specimen was CD4+ T cells sorted from blood, taken at week 4, from a patient treated with tofacitinib. The rearrangement joins TRBV5-1 to TRBJ2-7; D is perhaps TRBD1 (6 bases). This TCR was recovered from a human donor with alopecia areata. The CDR3: CASSSGTQGRGEQYF. CDR3 coding DNA: TGCGCCAGCAGCTCCGGGACCCAGGGGAGAGGCGAGCAGTACTTC.